Listed below are T cell receptor beta chains from one sample, sequenced in a study of shared T cell receptors in the human thymus. Assay: immunoSEQ multiplex PCR; the TCRdb copy retains only in-frame clones and omits some. The sample has around 340,000 clones; just under 95% are singletons. Sequenced: thymocytes. The receptors derive from a human donor. Both conserved end residues are part of each CDR3. The D gene is left open where the match is weak. Rows give clone size only sometimes, using once, few, many, or a class for an expanded clone.

clone_size j_call d_call cdr3_length v_call cdr3_aa cdr3_nt
- TRBJ2-1 - 15 TRBV7-3 CASSLFREIVNEQFF TGTGCCAGCAGCTTATTCCGGGAGATCGTGAATGAGCAGTTCTTC
- TRBJ2-1 TRBD2 20 TRBV15 CATSRDRLFFSGRAKDEQFF TGTGCCACCAGCAGAGACCGACTCTTCTTCAGCGGGAGGGCCAAGGATGAGCAGTTCTTC
- TRBJ1-3 TRBD1 15 TRBV6-1 CASSGDRVSGNTIYF TGTGCCAGCAGTGGAGACAGGGTCTCTGGAAACACCATATATTTT
- TRBJ2-3 - 12 TRBV5-1 CASSLTGDTQYF TGCGCCAGCAGCTTGACCGGCGATACGCAGTATTTT
- TRBJ2-1 TRBD2 15 TRBV2 CASQGGTSPYNEQFF TGTGCCAGCCAGGGCGGGACTAGTCCCTACAATGAGCAGTTCTTC
once TRBJ2-3 TRBD2 17 TRBV25-1 CASSEVGPSGTTDTQYF TGTGCCAGCAGTGAGGTAGGTCCTAGCGGGACCACAGATACGCAGTATTTT
- TRBJ1-2 - 15 TRBV28 CASTKDSVGNYGYTF TGTGCCAGCACCAAGGATTCGGTTGGGAACTATGGCTACACCTTC
- TRBJ2-1 TRBD2 16 TRBV30 CAWVSANSGLYNEQFF TGTGCCTGGGTGTCGGCTAATAGCGGGCTTTACAATGAGCAGTTCTTC
once TRBJ1-1 TRBD1 14 TRBV28 CASSLKTGYTEAFF TGTGCCAGCAGTTTAAAGACAGGGTACACTGAAGCTTTCTTT
once TRBJ2-3 TRBD1 14 TRBV19 CASSKGQDTDTQYF TGTGCCAGTAGTAAGGGACAGGACACAGATACGCAGTATTTT
- TRBJ1-3 TRBD1 14 TRBV27 CASANRDRDGTIYF TGTGCCAGCGCAAACCGGGACAGGGATGGCACCATATATTTT
- TRBJ2-1 - 15 TRBV11-2 CASSRRGIGNNEQFF TGTGCCAGCAGCCGTAGGGGGATTGGGAACAATGAGCAGTTCTTC
- TRBJ2-1 - 14 TRBV25-1 CASSVRDSHNEQFF TGTGCCAGCAGCGTCCGGGACTCTCACAATGAGCAGTTCTTC
- TRBJ1-2 - 14 TRBV27 CASSLFSEGYGYTF TGTGCCAGCAGTTTATTCTCCGAAGGTTATGGCTACACCTTC
- TRBJ2-7 - 15 TRBV14 CASSQDKRFGYEQYF TGTGCCAGCAGCCAAGATAAGCGATTCGGCTACGAGCAGTACTTC
- TRBJ2-1 - 12 TRBV19 CASQGENNEQFF TGTGCCAGTCAAGGCGAGAACAATGAGCAGTTCTTC
- TRBJ2-2 - 14 TRBV29-1 CSVDSGVNTGELFF TGCAGCGTTGACTCCGGGGTTAACACCGGGGAGCTGTTTTTT
- TRBJ2-2 - 20 TRBV18 CASSPPRGQGYTAPTGELFF TGTGCCAGCTCACCACCGAGAGGGCAGGGCTATACGGCTCCAACCGGGGAGCTGTTTTTT
- TRBJ2-7 TRBD2 15 TRBV7-6 CASSLRTSGGYEQYF TGTGCCAGCAGCTTAAGGACTAGCGGGGGCTACGAGCAGTACTTC
- TRBJ1-2 - 16 TRBV14 CASSQKKTRWIYGYTF TGTGCCAGCAGCCAAAAGAAGACACGATGGATCTATGGCTACACCTTC
- TRBJ2-2 - 16 TRBV7-3 CASPPSSVMNTGELFF TGTGCCAGCCCTCCCAGTTCGGTTATGAACACCGGGGAGCTGTTTTTT
- TRBJ2-7 TRBD1 16 TRBV7-9 CASSVPDRGRIHEQYF TGTGCCAGCAGCGTCCCGGACAGGGGGCGCATCCACGAGCAGTACTTC
- TRBJ2-1 TRBD2 16 TRBV4-1 CASSHQGLALYNEQFF TGCGCCAGCAGCCACCAGGGACTAGCGCTTTACAATGAGCAGTTCTTC
- TRBJ2-3 TRBD2 18 TRBV11-1 CASSLRPGGRAHQDTQYF TGTGCCAGCAGCTTACGGCCTGGCGGGAGGGCCCATCAAGATACGCAGTATTTT
- TRBJ2-7 - 14 TRBV5-1 CASSLANPVYEQYF TGCGCCAGCAGCTTGGCCAACCCCGTCTACGAGCAGTACTTC
- TRBJ2-7 TRBD1 15 TRBV7-8 CASSYRDRDSYEQYF TGTGCCAGCAGCTACCGGGACAGGGATTCCTACGAGCAGTACTTC
- TRBJ2-3 TRBD1 13 TRBV2 CARTDRGTDTQYF TGTGCCAGGACGGACAGGGGGACAGATACGCAGTATTTT
- TRBJ2-1 TRBD2 16 TRBV6-6 CASILGAGGLENEQFF TGTGCCAGCATCCTAGGAGCGGGAGGACTAGAGAATGAGCAGTTCTTC
- TRBJ2-1 TRBD2 15 TRBV10-3 CAISAAGTTYNEQFF TGTGCCATCAGTGCAGCCGGGACTACATACAATGAGCAGTTCTTC
once TRBJ1-5 TRBD1 18 TRBV18 CASSLSAISGTGHQPQHF TGTGCCAGCTCACTGTCTGCGATATCCGGGACAGGCCATCAGCCCCAGCATTTT
- TRBJ2-7 - 10 TRBV20-1 CSARKGEQYF TGCAGTGCTAGAAAGGGCGAGCAGTACTTC